These T cell receptor beta chains were read from a single sample in a study of OX40 agonist ivuxolimab in advanced cancers. Sequenced by immunoSEQ multiplex PCR; TCRdb stores in-frame clones only, minus some. The sample yields about 51,000 clones, 88% seen once. The sample was CD4+ or CD8+ T cells sorted from blood, taken in a trial of the OX40 agonist ivuxolimab. All receptors derive from an adult with an advanced solid tumor such as melanoma, head and neck, liver or kidney cancer. CDR3s include the opening cysteine and the closing phenylalanine or tryptophan. D genes are given only for firm matches. Size is stated for part of the rows, as once, few or many counts, or as a class when the clone is expanded.

d_call,j_call,clone_size,v_call,cdr3_aa,cdr3_nt
NA,TRBJ1-4,NA,TRBV19,CASSMVRVREKLFF,TGTGCCAGTAGTATGGTCCGGGTTCGGGAAAAACTGTTTTTT
NA,TRBJ2-7,NA,TRBV6-1,CASILDGLVYEQYF,TGTGCCAGCATCCTGGACGGGTTAGTTTACGAGCAGTACTTC
TRBD1,TRBJ2-1,NA,TRBV6-1,CASSTGVWDEQFF,TGTGCCAGCAGCACAGGGGTCTGGGATGAGCAGTTCTTC
TRBD1,TRBJ1-2,NA,TRBV2,CASRGTGAGYTF,TGTGCCAGCAGGGGGACAGGGGCTGGCTACACCTTC
NA,TRBJ2-7,NA,TRBV7-9,CASSLASRTTNYEQYF,TGTGCCAGCAGCTTAGCGAGTAGGACAACAAACTACGAGCAGTACTTC
NA,TRBJ2-4,NA,TRBV23-1,CASSQSPGATFTKNIQYF,TGCGCCAGCAGTCAATCTCCCGGGGCAACTTTTACCAAAAACATTCAGTACTTC
NA,TRBJ2-3,few,TRBV27,CASSGQLGTQYF,TGTGCCAGCAGTGGGCAGTTAGGGACGCAGTATTTT
NA,TRBJ1-1,NA,TRBV4-1,CASSRPTWGTEAFF,TGCGCCAGCAGCCGACCCACCTGGGGCACTGAAGCTTTCTTT
NA,TRBJ2-7,once,TRBV30,CAWSGGVSRGNYEQYF,TGTGCCTGGAGTGGGGGGGTTTCGAGGGGAAACTACGAGCAGTACTTC
NA,TRBJ1-6,NA,TRBV15,CATSSRPPGRINSPLHF,TGTGCCACCAGCAGTCGTCCCCCGGGGAGGATCAATTCACCCCTCCACTTT
NA,TRBJ2-1,NA,TRBV14,CASSQGLRENNEQFF,TGTGCCAGCAGCCAAGGGCTCCGGGAAAACAATGAGCAGTTCTTC
NA,TRBJ2-2,NA,TRBV5-6,CASSLRRDSALTGELFF,TGTGCCAGCAGCTTACGACGGGATTCGGCCCTTACCGGGGAGCTGTTTTTT
NA,TRBJ2-7,NA,TRBV7-6,CASSAGTKYEQYF,TGTGCCAGCAGCGCCGGGACAAAGTACGAGCAGTACTTC
NA,TRBJ1-5,NA,TRBV6-6,CASREGYQPQHF,TGTGCCAGCAGGGAAGGTTATCAGCCCCAGCATTTT
NA,TRBJ2-1,NA,TRBV6-5,CASSYSSMISGGKRVF,TGTGCCAGCAGTTACTCGAGTATGATCTCTGGGGGTAAAAGGGTCTTC
NA,TRBJ2-2,NA,TRBV28,CASTGRPNTGELFF,TGTGCCAGCACCGGACGGCCGAACACCGGGGAGCTGTTTTTT
TRBD1,TRBJ1-2,NA,TRBV19,CASSILQGAVGYTF,TGTGCCAGTAGTATCCTACAGGGGGCGGTCGGCTACACCTTC
NA,TRBJ1-1,NA,TRBV28,CASSSGASEAFF,TGTGCCAGCAGTTCCGGGGCCTCTGAAGCTTTCTTT
TRBD2,TRBJ2-7,NA,TRBV18,CASSPGLASYEQYF,TGTGCCAGCTCACCGGGACTAGCGTCTTACGAGCAGTACTTC
NA,TRBJ2-2,NA,TRBV11-3,CASSSQMAGPHTGELFF,TGTGCCAGCAGCTCCCAAATGGCCGGGCCGCACACCGGGGAGCTGTTTTTT
NA,TRBJ2-3,NA,TRBV7-9,CASSWYRALTDTQYF,TGTGCCAGCAGCTGGTACAGGGCTCTCACAGATACGCAGTATTTT